These T cell receptor beta chains were read from a single sample in a study of blood T cell repertoires in COVID-19. Assay: immunoSEQ multiplex PCR; the TCRdb copy retains only in-frame clones and omits some. Counted here are about 46,000 clones, around 90% occurring once; the ten biggest clones make up roughly 13%. Sequenced input: peripheral blood. All receptors come from a human donor with active COVID-19. The donor label of this sample is uncertain. Both conserved end residues are part of each CDR3. The order of the fields is V gene, clone size, J gene, D gene, CDR3 protein, CDR3 DNA. D genes are given only for firm matches. Not all rows give a size; the values are once, few, many and, for expanded clones, a class.

TRBV9	.	TRBJ2-7	.	CASSVEEGNYEQYF	TGTGCCAGCAGCGTTGAGGAGGGGAACTACGAGCAGTACTTC
TRBV6-5	.	TRBJ2-5	TRBD2	CASSSGTSSFLKTQYF	TGTGCCAGCAGTTCCGGGACTAGCTCGTTCCTAAAGACCCAGTACTTC
TRBV29-1	.	TRBJ1-2	TRBD1	CSVEIWTGDYGYTF	TGCAGCGTCGAGATATGGACAGGGGATTATGGCTACACCTTC
TRBV7-9	.	TRBJ2-7	TRBD1	CASSSGQTLSYEQYF	TGTGCCAGCAGCTCGGGACAGACTCTCTCCTACGAGCAGTACTTC
TRBV28	.	TRBJ2-7	.	CASMAWAGNYEQYF	TGTGCCAGCATGGCATGGGCAGGGAACTACGAGCAGTACTTC
TRBV28	.	TRBJ2-7	TRBD1	CASRQGSTPYEQYF	TGTGCCAGCCGACAGGGTAGTACGCCCTACGAGCAGTACTTC
TRBV4-3	.	TRBJ2-7	.	CASSQDRAGSYEQYF	TGCGCCAGCAGCCAAGATCGGGCGGGATCCTACGAGCAGTACTTC
TRBV9	.	TRBJ2-1	.	CASSVYSNNEQFF	TGTGCCAGCAGCGTATACAGTAACAATGAGCAGTTCTTC
TRBV15	.	TRBJ1-1	.	CATSRGGGVGTEAFF	TGTGCCACCAGCAGAGGGGGGGGCGTCGGCACTGAAGCTTTCTTT
TRBV30	.	TRBJ2-3	.	CAWSLKGVNTDTQYF	TGTGCCTGGAGCCTAAAGGGAGTGAACACAGATACGCAGTATTTT
TRBV5-4	.	TRBJ1-4	.	CASSSNLDKKLFF	TGTGCCAGCAGCTCAAACTTAGATAAAAAACTGTTTTTT
TRBV5-4	.	TRBJ1-6	.	CASSLETVSPLHF	TGTGCCAGCAGCTTGGAAACGGTCTCACCCCTCCACTTT
TRBV13	few	TRBJ2-2	TRBD2	CASSVRDYTNTGELFF	TGTGCCAGCAGCGTCCGGGACTACACGAACACCGGGGAGCTGTTTTTT
TRBV5-4	.	TRBJ2-7	TRBD1	CASSHQVLSGGEQYF	TGTGCCAGCAGTCATCAAGTACTATCAGGGGGCGAGCAGTACTTC
TRBV7-3	.	TRBJ2-6	TRBD1	CASSPGQGVSGANVLTF	TGTGCCAGCAGCCCAGGACAGGGGGTTTCTGGGGCCAACGTCCTGACTTTC
TRBV5-8	.	TRBJ1-1	.	CASSRNTEAFF	TGTGCCAGTAGCCGGAACACTGAAGCTTTCTTT
TRBV29-1	.	TRBJ2-1	.	CSVEPGGNEQFF	TGCAGCGTTGAACCCGGGGGCAATGAGCAGTTCTTC
TRBV7-9	.	TRBJ2-5	.	CASSLGGGLVTETQYF	TGTGCCAGCAGCTTAGGTGGGGGCTTGGTCACAGAGACCCAGTACTTC
TRBV18	.	TRBJ2-3	TRBD1	CASSPLGQGVFTDTQYF	TGTGCCAGCTCACCACTTGGCCAGGGGGTTTTCACAGATACGCAGTATTTT